Each of the 27 T cell receptor beta chains below was sequenced from the same sample in a study of shared clonotypes between healthy human individuals. The repertoire was sequenced with immunoSEQ multiplex PCR; TCRdb's copy has only in-frame clones and lacks some. Of about 1 million clones in the sample, around 76% were seen once. Sequencing input: memory CD4+ T cells sorted from blood. The subset here: CD45RA-negative fraction. The receptors here all came from a man between 18 and 35 years old in good health.

This rearrangement joins TRBV2 to TRBJ1-3; D is unresolved. The CDR3 contains 13 residues. CDR1 is SNHLY and CDR2 is FYNNEI in the germline V gene. V dropped 4 bases and J dropped 2 bases, with 6 bases sitting between them. CDR3 residues: CASSGGTGNTIYF. The CDR3 coding sequence is TGTGCCAGCAGTGGAGGGACTGGAAACACCATATATTTT.

This clone was seen a single time. The chain employs TRBV6-6 and TRBJ1-5, with unresolved D. The CDR3 loop spans 14 amino acids. Germline values: CDR1 MNHNY, CDR2 SVGAGI (reference sequence). Trimming stripped 10 bases from V and 3 bases from J, with 16 bases between. The CDR3 DNA follows: TGTGCCATCCAGGACGGAACCTACAATCAGCCCCAGCATTTT. It codes for CAIQDGTYNQPQHF.

This sequence joins TRBV7-2 and TRBJ2-3, with TRBD2 matching over 7 bases. CDR1 SGHTA and CDR2 FQGNSA come from the germline V gene. The CDR3 runs 16 residues. The junction had 8 bases not matched to a gene; V was cut back by 4 bases and J by 1 base. The CDR3 loop reads CASSSLGAGGTDTQYF. The DNA for the CDR3 is TGTGCCAGCAGCTCTCTTGGCGCGGGGGGCACAGATACGCAGTATTTT.

This chain connects TRBV15 to TRBJ2-3, with D tentatively TRBD2 (5 bases). With 5 bases removed from V and 4 bases from J, the gap between germline ends came to 13 bases. CDR1 and CDR2 (germline): LNHNV, YYDKDF (reference sequence). The CDR3 consists of 14 residues. CDR3 amino acids: CATSGRVLSDTQYF. In nucleotides, the CDR3 is TGTGCCACCAGCGGGCGGGTCCTGTCAGATACGCAGTATTTT.

The chain has TRBV2 and TRBJ2-7, with D uncertain. Trimming removed 2 bases from V and 4 bases from J, with 6 bases in between. CDR1 SNHLY and CDR2 FYNNEI come from the germline V gene. The CDR3 length is 12 residues. CDR3 coding DNA: TGTGCCAGCAGTGAAACTCAATACGAGCAGTACTTC. It encodes CASSETQYEQYF.

The gene calls are TRBV11-2 and TRBJ1-2; D unresolved. V was cut by 5 bases and J by 7 bases, with 17 bases left in between. CDR1 and CDR2 (germline): SGHAT, FQNNGV. The CDR3 length is 14 residues. Here the CDR3 DNA reads TGTGCCAGCAGCCCAGCAGGCCCTAAGAGTGGCTACACCTTC. Amino acid sequence: CASSPAGPKSGYTF.

This chain joins TRBV30 and TRBJ2-3; TRBD2 agrees at 9 bases. The ends lost 2 bases at V and 6 bases at J; junction bases unmatched: 9. Germline CDR1 reads GTSNPN; CDR2 reads SVGIG (reference sequence). There are 15 residues in the CDR3. CDR3 bases: TGTGCCTGGAGTCGAGGAATAGCGGGAGCCGATACGCAGTATTTT. This sequence encodes CAWSRGIAGADTQYF. Together with reference TRBV30 and TRBJ2-3, the CDR3 gives the full variable domain: SQTIHQWPATLVQPVGSPLSLECTVEGTSNPNLYWYRQAAGRGLQLLFYSVGIGQISSEVPQNLSASRPQDRQFILSSKKLLLSDSGFYLCAWSRGIAGADTQYFGPGTRLTVL.

The chain joins TRBV7-9 to TRBJ1-1; the D is unclear. Between the trimmed V and J ends, which lost 1 base and 1 base, there was a span of 13 bases. The CDR3 contains 16 residues. CDR1 and CDR2 (germline): SEHNR, FQNEAQ (reference sequence). Written as DNA, the CDR3 is TGTGCCAGCAGCTTAGGAATGGGCAGCGCGAACACTGAAGCTTTCTTT. Translation gives CASSLGMGSANTEAFF.

This clone was detected a few times. The V and J genes are TRBV7-9 and TRBJ2-2; D gene unclear. V gave up 1 base and J gave up 4 bases, with 4 bases separating them. The germline CDR1 and CDR2 sequences are SEHNR and FQNEAQ (reference sequence). The CDR3 extends over 13 amino acids. The CDR3 spells CASSLDGTGELFF. The CDR3 nucleotides read TGTGCCAGCAGCTTAGACGGCACCGGGGAGCTGTTTTTT.

This chain connects TRBV6-6 to TRBJ1-2; possible D gene TRBD1, 5 bases. Germline CDR1 is MNHNY and CDR2 is SVGAGI (reference sequence). The CDR3 length is 13 residues. Trimming stripped 7 bases from V and 4 bases from J, with 13 bases between. DNA of the CDR3: TGTGCCAGCACCAGGGATCGGAGCTATGGCTACACCTTC. It encodes CASTRDRSYGYTF.

The rearrangement links TRBV7-8 to TRBJ2-7; D is unclear. Trimming pared 5 bases from V and 0 bases from J, leaving 14 bases between. Germline lookup yields CDR1 SGHVS and CDR2 FQNEAQ. The CDR3 loop spans 15 amino acids. CDR3 nucleotide sequence: TGTGCCAGCAGCCTAAACTCCCGCCGCTCCTACGAGCAGTACTTC. Protein sequence: CASSLNSRRSYEQYF.

The chain employs TRBV5-1 and TRBJ2-5; 11 nucleotides align to TRBD2. Germline CDR1 is SGHRS and CDR2 is YFSETQ. V gave up 2 bases and J gave up 5 bases; unmatched junction bases: 2. The CDR3 loop spans 14 amino acids. The CDR3 DNA sequence: TGCGCCAGCAGCTTCTCTAGCGGGAGGGAGACCCAGTACTTC. It specifies CASSFSSGRETQYF. The variable domain in full, with the rest retrieved from reference TRBV5-1 and TRBJ2-5, is KAGVTQTPRYLIKTRGQQVTLSCSPISGHRSVSWYQQTPGQGLQFLFEYFSETQRNKGNFPGRFSGRQFSNSRSEMNVSTLELGDSALYLCASSFSSGRETQYFGPGTRLLVL.

This clone was counted once. V gene TRBV10-3 combines with J gene TRBJ1-2, with TRBD1 identical over 7 bases. Germline CDR1 and CDR2: ENHRY and SYGVKD. After removal of 9 bases from V and 0 bases from J, the junction contained 4 bases not matched to a gene. The CDR3 is made up of 13 amino acids. The CDR3 loop is CAIQGSPNYGYTF. For the CDR3, the DNA is TGTGCCATACAGGGGAGTCCTAACTATGGCTACACCTTC.

V usage is TRBV13 and J usage is TRBJ1-1; 7 bases are a match to TRBD1. With 5 bases clipped from V and 1 base from J, the junction kept 10 bases outside the gene matches. Looked up from germline, CDR1 is PRHDT and CDR2 is FYEKMQ (reference sequence). The CDR3 extends over 16 amino acids. Here the CDR3 reads CASSLRDRGTNTEAFF. The CDR3 nucleotides read TGTGCCAGCAGCCTACGGGACAGAGGGACGAACACTGAAGCTTTCTTT. Full variable domain (rest looked up from reference TRBV13 and TRBJ1-1): AAGVIQSPRHLIKEKRETATLKCYPIPRHDTVYWYQQGPGQDPQFLISFYEKMQSDKGSIPDRFSAQQFSDYHSELNMSSLELGDSALYFCASSLRDRGTNTEAFFGQGTRLTVV.

As concerns this clone: This CDR3 is also generated by other DNA sequences in the sample. This rearrangement joins TRBV28 to TRBJ1-1; D gene unclear. Germline assignment: CDR1 MDHEN and CDR2 SYDVKM. This CDR3 spans 12 amino acids. V was shortened by 2 bases and J by 4 bases, with 5 bases between the two germline ends. CDR3 in amino acids: CASSLVGTEAFF. In DNA form, the CDR3 reads TGTGCCAGCAGTTTAGTGGGCACTGAAGCTTTCTTT.

Details on this clone: The germline gene is not matched at one end of the junction; a read error may be the cause. V usage is TRBV5-1 and J usage is TRBJ2-1; unclear D gene. Germline CDR1 and CDR2: SGHRS and YFSETQ. The CDR3 is made up of 15 amino acids. The CDR3 reads CASSLGPIGPNQQFF. The CDR3 nucleotides are TGCGCCAGCAGCTTGGGACCTATCGGACCCAATCAGCAGTTCTTC.

This chain links TRBV18 with TRBJ1-1, with 7 bases lining up with TRBD1. The CDR3 consists of 15 residues. CDR1 KGHSH and CDR2 LQKENI come from the germline V gene. The V and J ends lost 4 bases and 1 base, in that order; junction bases with no gene match: 6. For the CDR3, the DNA is TGTGCCAGCTCACTAACGGGACAGACGAACACTGAAGCTTTCTTT. It specifies CASSLTGQTNTEAFF. The whole variable domain, filled in from reference TRBV18 and TRBJ1-1, reads NAGVMQNPRHLVRRRGQEARLRCSPMKGHSHVYWYRQLPEEGLKFMVYLQKENIIDESGMPKERFSAEFPKEGPSILRIQQVVRGDSAAYFCASSLTGQTNTEAFFGQGTRLTVV.

A remark on this clone: This clone may be a read error of a much larger clone one base away. The chain carries TRBV5-1 and TRBJ2-3; no reliable D call. Germline V CDR1 and CDR2: SGHRS, YFSETQ. Trimming pared 2 bases from V and 2 bases from J, leaving 6 bases between. CDR3 length: 13 residues. The CDR3 DNA follows: TGCGCCAGCAGCTTCCATTTCACAGATACGCAGTATTTT. Translating gives CASSFHFTDTQYF.

The chain recombines TRBV5-1 with TRBJ1-2, with 10 bases fitting TRBD1. CDR1 and CDR2 (germline): SGHRS, YFSETQ. The CDR3 is 15 residues long. V was pared by 0 bases and J by 6 bases, with 5 bases of the junction left unmatched. The CDR3 DNA follows: TGCGCCAGCAGCTTGGGGGACAGGGGAGGTGATGGCTACACCTTC. Its translation is CASSLGDRGGDGYTF. The variable domain in full, with the rest retrieved from reference TRBV5-1 and TRBJ1-2, is KAGVTQTPRYLIKTRGQQVTLSCSPISGHRSVSWYQQTPGQGLQFLFEYFSETQRNKGNFPGRFSGRQFSNSRSEMNVSTLELGDSALYLCASSLGDRGGDGYTFGSGTRLTVV.

The J gene is TRBJ1-3, the V gene TRBV15; 10 bases are a match to TRBD1. CDR1 is LNHNV and CDR2 is YYDKDF in the germline V gene (reference sequence). Losses at the gene ends were 6 bases for V and 0 bases for J; bases not matched to a gene: 14. The CDR3 has 19 amino acids. The CDR3 DNA is TGTGCCACCAGTAGAAGGGGGACAGGGGCCGGAATCTCTGGAAACACCATATATTTT. This gives the protein CATSRRGTGAGISGNTIYF.

This sequence joins TRBV6-1 and TRBJ2-2; tentative D call: TRBD1 (6 bases). This CDR3 comprises 15 residues. From germline, CDR1 is MNHNS and CDR2 SASEGT. The V and J ends lost 2 bases and 6 bases respectively, with 13 bases between them. The CDR3 region is CASSEHRVEAGELFF. CDR3 sequence (DNA): TGTGCCAGCAGTGAACACAGGGTGGAAGCCGGGGAGCTGTTTTTT.

The chain employs TRBV4-3 and TRBJ2-2; tentative D call: TRBD1 (5 bases). The V end lost 0 bases, the J end lost 6 bases, and 8 bases lay between the germline ends. The CDR3 covers 14 residues. Germline CDR1 LGHNA, CDR2 YSLEER. The chain's CDR3 is CASSQETTAGELFF. The CDR3 DNA reads TGCGCCAGCAGCCAAGAGACGACAGCCGGGGAGCTGTTTTTT.

The rearrangement joins TRBV5-6 to TRBJ1-1; the D gene is possibly TRBD1 (5 bases). CDR1 and CDR2 (germline): SGHDT, YYEEEE. The CDR3 totals 14 residues. V was shortened by 0 bases and J by 4 bases, with 10 bases between the two germline ends. This chain's CDR3 is CASSLVGTSTEAFF. The CDR3 bases are TGTGCCAGCAGCTTGGTGGGGACGAGCACTGAAGCTTTCTTT.

This clone was counted a few times. The sample contains more than one DNA sequence encoding this CDR3. The chain employs TRBV6-1 and TRBJ2-7; D is unresolved. Trimming removed 2 bases at V and 2 bases at J, with 1 base between. The germline gives CDR1 MNHNS, CDR2 SASEGT. CDR3 size: 11 residues. The chain's CDR3 is CASSEPYEQYF. The CDR3 DNA is TGTGCCAGCAGTGAACCCTACGAGCAGTACTTC.

This clone came up a few times. J is TRBJ2-5 and V is TRBV19; the match to TRBD2 covers 15 bases. The germline gives CDR1 LNHDA, CDR2 SQIVND (reference sequence). The CDR3 spans 17 residues. The J segment lost 0 bases and the V segment lost 4 bases, leaving 3 bases of the junction unmatched. Here the CDR3 DNA reads TGTGCCAGTAGTAAGGGACTAGCGGGGGGTTACCAAGAGACCCAGTACTTC. As protein: CASSKGLAGGYQETQYF.

J is TRBJ2-2 and V is TRBV5-1; 9 bases match TRBD1. Germline trimming cut 5 bases from V and 1 base from J; bases unmatched to any gene: 6. The CDR3 has 16 amino acids. Germline loops: CDR1 SGHRS, CDR2 YFSETQ. DNA for the CDR3: TGCGCCAGCAGTCCCAACAGGGGGCAGAACACCGGGGAGCTGTTTTTT. Translation: CASSPNRGQNTGELFF.

This clone was counted between two and nine times. V gene TRBV6-4 combines with J gene TRBJ1-2; D is unresolved. V lost 0 bases to trimming and J lost 4 bases, with 12 bases between them. The CDR3 loop spans 15 amino acids. Germline loops: CDR1 MRHNA, CDR2 SNTAGT. CDR3 region: CASSDSIWSVYGYTF. CDR3 coding DNA: TGTGCCAGCAGTGACTCAATATGGAGCGTCTATGGCTACACCTTC.